These T cell receptor beta chains were read from a single sample in a study of blood T cell repertoires in COVID-19. Only in-frame clones appear in the TCRdb table, and some are missing; sequencing was by immunoSEQ multiplex PCR. The sample lists tens of thousands of clones; around nine tenths were seen once. Sequencing used peripheral blood. The receptor set was obtained from a woman of 80 years or more with active COVID-19. Both conserved end residues are part of each CDR3. A D gene is named only where the DNA matches it firmly. Expanded clones get a size class; other rows say once, few or many, or leave the size out.

clone size,J gene,V gene,D gene,CDR3 DNA,CDR3 protein
-,TRBJ2-7,TRBV19,-,TGTGCCAGTAGTTCGGCAGGGTCCTACGAGCAGTACTTC,CASSSAGSYEQYF
-,TRBJ2-1,TRBV9,TRBD2,TGTGCCAGCAGCGTAGAGAGCGGGAGCTCCTACAATGAGCAGTTCTTC,CASSVESGSSYNEQFF
-,TRBJ2-3,TRBV28,-,TGTGCCAGCAGTTTTGGAGGTTCAGATACGCAGTATTTT,CASSFGGSDTQYF
-,TRBJ2-3,TRBV6-1,TRBD1,TGTGCCAGCAGTGAGGACAGGGGTGGAGTGGGCACAGATACGCAGTATTTT,CASSEDRGGVGTDTQYF
-,TRBJ2-6,TRBV6-5,-,TGTGCCAGCAGCGGACATTCTTGGGCCAACGTCCTGACTTTC,CASSGHSWANVLTF
-,TRBJ1-3,TRBV28,TRBD1,TGTGCCAGCAGTTTATGGGGACAGGGGACCGTATCTGGAAACACCATATATTTT,CASSLWGQGTVSGNTIYF
-,TRBJ1-3,TRBV6-2/TRBV6-3,-,TGTGCCAGCAGTTACTCGCGGGGAAACACCATATATTTT,CASSYSRGNTIYF
-,TRBJ2-7,TRBV7-9,TRBD1,TGTGCCAGCAGCCCTAAAACCGGGGACAGCTACTACTACGAGCAGTACTTC,CASSPKTGDSYYYEQYF
-,TRBJ2-1,TRBV2,-,TGTGCCAGCTCTAGCCTAGGGTACAATGAGCAGTTCTTC,CASSSLGYNEQFF
-,TRBJ1-1,TRBV10-2,-,TGCGCCAGCACTAGCGGGGCCTTGAACACTGAAGCTTTCTTT,CASTSGALNTEAFF
-,TRBJ2-5,TRBV9,-,TGTGCCAGCAGCTCCTTGGGAGGCAGTGAAGAGACCCAGTACTTC,CASSSLGGSEETQYF
-,TRBJ2-7,TRBV7-6,-,TGTGCCAGCAGCTTAGATTTTAAGGGAGCCGATTGGGTGCAGTACTTC,CASSLDFKGADWVQYF
-,TRBJ2-7,TRBV20-1,-,TGCAGTGCTAGTCACAGTGGGGGCCTCTACGAGCAGTACTTC,CSASHSGGLYEQYF
-,TRBJ2-2,TRBV7-2,TRBD2,TGTGCCAGCAGCGCATTCCGGGGGGGGCTGTTTTTT,CASSAFRGGLFF
-,TRBJ1-6,TRBV9,-,TGTGCCAGCAGCCCTAGCCCCACAGGGTATAATTCACCCCTCCACTTT,CASSPSPTGYNSPLHF
once,TRBJ2-3,TRBV29-1,-,TGCAGCGTGGACAGTTCGGAGCAGTATTTT,CSVDSSEQYF
-,TRBJ1-2,TRBV11-1,TRBD1,TGTGCCAGCAGCCGATGGAGGGGGCCCTATGGCTACACCTTC,CASSRWRGPYGYTF
-,TRBJ1-2,TRBV19,TRBD1,TGTGCCAGTAGTATTTTCCGAGACAGGGGGTATGGCTACACCTTC,CASSIFRDRGYGYTF
-,TRBJ2-1,TRBV19,TRBD2,TGTGCCAGTAGCCAAACCCGGGAGGGAGTCCACAATGAGCAGTTCTTC,CASSQTREGVHNEQFF
-,TRBJ1-1,TRBV15,-,TGTGCCACCAGCAGTACAGGGACCACTGAAGCTTTCTTT,CATSSTGTTEAFF
-,TRBJ2-3,TRBV28,TRBD2,TGTGCCAGCAGTATGACTAGCATGGATACGCAGTATTTT,CASSMTSMDTQYF
-,TRBJ1-5,TRBV27,TRBD1,TGTGCCAGCAGTTCACTCGGACAGGGCAATCAGCCCCAGCATTTT,CASSSLGQGNQPQHF
-,TRBJ2-7,TRBV6-7,-,TGTGCCAGCAGTTACCCGGGACTCCCTCCCTACGAGCAGTACTTC,CASSYPGLPPYEQYF
-,TRBJ2-3,TRBV5-4,TRBD2,TGTGCCAGCAGTCCTAGCGGGAGGACTAGCACAGATACGCAGTATTTT,CASSPSGRTSTDTQYF
-,TRBJ2-2,TRBV13,TRBD1,TGTGCCAGCAGCCTCCCGACCGACAGGGTCACCACCGGGGAGCTGTTTTTT,CASSLPTDRVTTGELFF
-,TRBJ2-1,TRBV13,TRBD2,TGTGCCAGCAGCCCTAGCGGGAGGGGGTACAATGAGCAGTTCTTC,CASSPSGRGYNEQFF
-,TRBJ2-3,TRBV2,TRBD2,TGTGCCAGCGGGAGGGACGTCACAGATACGCAGTATTTT,CASGRDVTDTQYF
once,TRBJ1-2,TRBV19,-,TGTGCCAGCTACGGGACACTGAGCTATGGCTACACCTTC,CASYGTLSYGYTF
-,TRBJ2-1,TRBV3-1/TRBV3-2,TRBD2,TGTGCCAGCAGCCAAGATCACGGCGGGAGGGGAATGGTCTTC,CASSQDHGGRGMVF
-,TRBJ2-3,TRBV6-5,-,TGTGCCAGCAGGGGCTGGGGCACAGATACGCAGTATTTT,CASRGWGTDTQYF
-,TRBJ2-2,TRBV7-3,TRBD2,TGTGCCAGCAGCTTAAGCGGGAGTCCGGCCGGGGAGCTGTTTTTT,CASSLSGSPAGELFF
-,TRBJ1-1,TRBV5-1,-,TGCGCCAGCAGCTTGGCGAGGCAGGGGATCCCTGAAGCTTTCTTT,CASSLARQGIPEAFF